A single sample gave rise to the 16 T cell receptor beta chains below, sequenced in a study of glioma-infiltrating T cells. Amplification of TCR alpha and beta CDR3 regions from RNA used iRepertoire nested multiplex PCR. TCRdb processed the multiplex PCR reads anew with MiXCR; each CDR3 protein has one entry. The sample yields around 100,000 distinct CDR3 sequences, around 28% seen once. Sequencing used glioma tissue, nonneoplastic brain tissue, or PBMCs (not recorded which). The receptors here all came from a human donor with low-grade glioma or glioblastoma, undergoing nonglioma brain surgery, or in good health (not recorded which).

Notes on this clonotype: A much larger clone sits a single nucleotide away, making a read error possible. The genes are TRBV29-1 and TRBJ1-2; D call uncertain. Germline-derived CDR1 and CDR2 are SQVTM and ANQGSEA. CDR3 length equals 12 residues. The CDR3 here is CSVDEGDYDYTF. CDR3 DNA sequence: TGCAGCGTTGATGAGGGTGACTATGACTACACCTTC. The full variable domain, with the rest looked up from reference TRBV29-1 and TRBJ1-2, is SAVISQKPSRDICQRGTSLTIQCQVDSQVTMMFWYRQQPGQSLTLIATANQGSEATYESGFVIDKFPISRPNLTFSTLTVSNMSPEDSSIYLCSVDEGDYDYTFGSGTRLTVV.

J is TRBJ2-1 and V is TRBV7-6, with D unresolved. The V gene lost 1 base and the J gene lost 7 bases, with 8 bases spanning the gap. The germline V gene has CDR1 SGHVS and CDR2 FNYEAQ. This CDR3 region has 13 residues. CDR3 nucleotide sequence: TGTGCCAGCAGCTTAGGACTGGAGAATGAGCAGTTCTTC. Protein product: CASSLGLENEQFF.

The V and J genes are TRBV4-1 and TRBJ2-7; perhaps TRBD2 as D (6 bases). The CDR3 totals 13 residues. V was trimmed by 5 bases and J by 5 bases, leaving 13 bases between them. The germline V gene has CDR1 MGHRA and CDR2 YSYEKL. Here the CDR3 DNA reads TGCGCCAGCAGCTACTCCGGGGGAGACGAGCAGTACTTC. The encoded protein is CASSYSGGDEQYF.

This clonotype showed up many times. This chain connects TRBV20-1 to TRBJ2-5, with 7 bases that match TRBD1. The CDR3 is 14 amino acids. Trimming took 3 bases from V and 2 from J; bases not matched to a gene: 6. From germline, CDR1 is DFQATT and CDR2 SNEGSKA (reference sequence). The CDR3 region is CSASPGGIQETQYF. The CDR3 nucleotides are TGCAGTGCTAGTCCAGGGGGAATACAAGAGACCCAGTACTTC.

This clonotype appeared many times. The chain joins TRBV6-2 or TRBV6-3 to TRBJ2-2; D unclear. The CDR3 spans 15 residues. Per germline, CDR1 MNHEY and CDR2 SVGEGT. V was shortened by 4 bases and J by 0 bases, with 9 bases between the two germline ends. DNA of the CDR3: TGTGCCAGCAGTTTCGGCAGTCCGAACACCGGGGAGCTGTTTTTT. It specifies CASSFGSPNTGELFF.

This clonotype has at least ten counts. The chain joins TRBV7-2 to TRBJ2-5, with a possible D match to TRBD1 (6 bases). The V gene lost 5 bases and the J gene lost 4 bases, with 11 bases spanning the gap. The CDR3 totals 13 residues. Germline CDR1 SGHTA, CDR2 FQGNSA. The CDR3 loop is CASSPSRGETQYF. The CDR3, as DNA: TGTGCCAGCAGCCCCTCCAGGGGAGAGACCCAGTACTTC.

This clonotype was observed a few times. This chain's CDR3 is CASRVTGGTGANVLTF. The CDR3 bases are TGTGCCAGCAGGGTAACAGGGGGCACTGGGGCCAACGTCCTGACTTTC. This chain links TRBV2 with TRBJ2-6, with 9 bases matching TRBD1. This CDR3 has 16 amino acids. After removal of 6 bases from V and 2 bases from J, the junction contained 5 bases not matched to a gene. CDR1 is SNHLY and CDR2 is FYNNEI in the germline V gene.

This clonotype was counted many times. CDR3 in DNA: TGTGCCAGCACGAGGGGGCCCTACGAGCAGTACTTC. It translates to CASTRGPYEQYF. The chain couples TRBV28 to TRBJ2-7; 7 nucleotides agree with TRBD1. J was trimmed by 2 bases and V by 7 bases; bases with no gene match: 2. CDR3 size: 12 residues. Germline CDR1 reads MDHEN; CDR2 reads SYDVKM.

Turning to this clonotype: This may be a read error, as it is one base from a much larger clone. The rearrangement links TRBV14 to TRBJ1-1, with a possible D match to TRBD1 (5 bases). Germline lookup yields CDR1 SGHDN and CDR2 FVKESK. CDR3 length: 14 amino acids. DNA for the CDR3: TGTGCCAGCAGCCGGGACGCAACGAACACTGGAGCTTTCTTT. Amino acids: CASSRDATNTGAFF.

V is TRBV18 and J is TRBJ2-1, with 9 bases that match TRBD2. Looked up from germline, CDR1 is KGHSH and CDR2 is LQKENI. J was trimmed by 7 bases and V by 0 bases; bases with no gene match: 7. The CDR3 has 16 amino acids. The CDR3 nucleotides read TGTGCCAGCTCACCACCGGGAGCGGGGGGATGGAATGAGCAGTTCTTC. Amino acid sequence: CASSPPGAGGWNEQFF. Combining the CDR3 with reference TRBV18 and TRBJ2-1 gives the whole variable domain NAGVMQNPRHLVRRRGQEARLRCSPMKGHSHVYWYRQLPEEGLKFMVYLQKENIIDESGMPKERFSAEFPKEGPSILRIQQVVRGDSAAYFCASSPPGAGGWNEQFFGPGTRLTVL.

Regarding this clonotype: A much larger clone is a single base away; this may be a read error. The CDR3 reads CASNFPGKTATNEKLFF. The CDR3 DNA sequence: TGTGCCAGCAATTTCCCGGGAAAGACTGCAACTAATGAAAAACTGTTTTTT. The J gene is TRBJ1-4, the V gene TRBV28, with D hard to call. This CDR3 is built from 17 residues. Trimming took 7 bases from V and 0 from J, leaving 18 bases between them. Germline CDR1 reads MDHEN; CDR2 reads SYDVKM.

This clonotype has at least ten counts. V usage is TRBV2 and J usage is TRBJ1-1, with 12 bases fitting TRBD1. Per the germline V gene, CDR1 is SNHLY and CDR2 is FYNNEI. J gave up 4 bases and V 5 bases, and 11 bases lay outside the gene matches. The CDR3 covers 17 residues. CDR3 coding DNA: TGTGCCAGCAGTCTGGGACAGGGGGCGGGGGTTGGCACTGAAGCTTTCTTT. It encodes CASSLGQGAGVGTEAFF.

The chain couples TRBV11-2 to TRBJ2-5; weak D call: TRBD2 (6 bases). V dropped 4 bases and J dropped 3 bases, with 18 bases sitting between them. The CDR3 has 16 residues. Germline V gives CDR1 SGHAT, CDR2 FQNNGV. The CDR3 loop is CASSSSVGTSKETQYF. In DNA, the CDR3 is TGTGCCAGCAGCTCGAGCGTAGGGACTTCCAAAGAGACCCAGTACTTC.

This clonotype was seen ten or more times. The chain links TRBV20-1 to TRBJ2-7; 10 nucleotides line up with TRBD1. The CDR3 loop spans 13 amino acids. Germline loops: CDR1 DFQATT, CDR2 SNEGSKA (reference sequence). CDR3 coding DNA: TGCATCCTACCCGGGACAGGGGATAGCGAGCAGTACTTC. Translated: CILPGTGDSEQYF.

This clonotype has a count of ten or more. The DNA for the CDR3 is TGCAGTGCTTCGACAGCCAAGAATTCACCCCTCCACTTT. This gives the protein CSASTAKNSPLHF. The gene calls are TRBV20-1 and TRBJ1-6, with a possible D match to TRBD1 (5 bases). The germline V and J ends were trimmed by 5 bases and 7 bases, with 12 bases remaining between them. Looked up from germline, CDR1 is DFQATT and CDR2 is SNEGSKA (reference sequence). CDR3 length: 13 amino acids.

The count of this clonotype is one. It may be a read error: a sequence one base away is much more abundant. This sequence joins TRBV6-6 and TRBJ2-1, with a weak D call TRBD2 (6 bases). Germline CDR1 and CDR2: MNHNY and SVGAGI (reference sequence). The CDR3 runs 15 residues. Between the trimmed V and J ends, which lost 0 bases and 6 bases, there was a span of 12 bases. CDR3 loop: CASSYSGLSCNEQFF. The DNA of the CDR3 is TGTGCCAGCAGTTACTCGGGACTGAGCTGCAATGAGCAGTTCTTC.